This note documents a single TCR beta chain sequence. Original processing methods: Estimates of nucleated cell counts were drawn from the amplification of reference gene primers. The data were produced by immunoSEQ multiplex PCR, yet TCRdb's version contains in-frame clones alone and is incomplete. V and J calls and clone size come straight from that table; D and trimming were deduced from the DNA. The sample consists of about 430,000 clones, over 75% of them appearing once. The data originate from a study of blood T cell repertoires in COVID-19. Residents of 24 US areas, aged about 18 to 95 years, made up the participants. This CDR3 region has 14 residues. Germline V gives CDR1 SGHAT, CDR2 FQNNGV. V gave up 5 bases and J gave up 5 bases, with 16 bases separating them.

The sequence was collected from a woman under 30 who had been exposed to COVID-19. The chain is built from TRBV11-2 and TRBJ2-7, with a tentative D call TRBD1 (6 bases). Sequenced: PBMCs or T cells enriched from blood (not recorded which). CDR3 region: CASSVQGLFNEQYF. For the CDR3, the DNA is TGTGCCAGCAGCGTACAGGGCTTGTTTAACGAGCAGTACTTC.